One and the same sample provided the 5 T cell receptor beta chains below, sequenced in a study of blood T cell repertoires in COVID-19. Assay: immunoSEQ multiplex PCR; the TCRdb copy retains only in-frame clones and omits some. The data show tens of thousands of clones, roughly nine tenths seen once. The sample comprised peripheral blood. The receptor set was obtained from a human donor in a cohort sampled during active COVID-19.

The chain joins TRBV29-1 to TRBJ2-7, with D tentatively TRBD1 (5 bases). The CDR3 length is 12 residues. Trimming removed 4 bases at V and 2 bases at J, with 9 bases between. Germline CDR1 is SQVTM and CDR2 is ANQGSEA. The CDR3 here is CSVADTAYEQYV. The CDR3 DNA reads as TGCAGCGTTGCGGACACAGCCTACGAGCAGTACGTC.

V usage is TRBV2 and J usage is TRBJ1-1; 8 bases agree with TRBD1. Trimming at V came to 5 bases and at J to 5 bases, leaving 7 bases not matched to a gene. Germline CDR1 SNHLY, CDR2 FYNNEI. The length of the CDR3 is 14 residues. The CDR3 bases are TGTGCCAGCAGTTTGACAGGGGATCATACTGAAGCTTTCTTT. It codes for CASSLTGDHTEAFF.

This chain joins TRBV18 and TRBJ2-4, with TRBD1 identical over 7 bases. The CDR3 is 14 amino acids. J gave up 6 bases and V 3 bases, and 5 bases lay outside the gene matches. Germline V gene data show CDR1 as KGHSH and CDR2 as LQKENI. Here the CDR3 DNA reads TGTGCCAGCTCACCGGACAGGCCCTTAAACATTCAGTACTTC. This sequence encodes CASSPDRPLNIQYF.

This sequence joins TRBV27 and TRBJ2-2; 9 nucleotides align to TRBD1. Germline lookup yields CDR1 MNHEY and CDR2 SMNVEV (reference sequence). The V and J ends lost 8 bases and 4 bases, in that order; junction bases with no gene match: 8. This CDR3 is built from 15 residues. In nucleotides, the CDR3 is TGTGCCAGCCACAGGGGGCGGTTAGGCACCGGGGAGCTGTTTTTT. As protein: CASHRGRLGTGELFF.

V is TRBV4-1 and J is TRBJ2-1, with a possible D match to TRBD2 (7 bases). The CDR3 sequence is 18 residues long. CDR1 is MGHRA, CDR2 YSYEKL, per germline. V shed 3 bases and J shed 1 base, with 19 bases lying between them. As DNA, the CDR3 is TGCGCCAGCAGCCAGGGGAGGGGGGCCGAAACTTCCTACAATGAGCAGTTCTTC. Translating it yields CASSQGRGAETSYNEQFF.